A single sample is the source of the 30 T cell receptor beta chains below, sequenced in a study of cytomegalovirus exposure and HLA in healthy donors. Use of 60 Vbeta and 13 Jbeta primers characterized the PCR. Method: immunoSEQ multiplex PCR; TCRdb's copy keeps in-frame clones and lacks some. The sample contains about 110,000 clones, around three quarters of which appear only once. Sequences were obtained from PBMCs. These receptors originate from a female donor in good health and CMV-seropositive.

The chain recombines TRBV9 with TRBJ2-1, with 9 nucleotides matching TRBD2. J gave up 4 bases and V 4 bases, and 9 bases lay outside the gene matches. The CDR3 runs 16 residues. In germline, CDR1 is SGDLS, CDR2 YYNGEE. CDR3 in DNA: TGTGCCAGCAGCCCTAGCGGGGTGGGAGGGTACAATGAGCAGTTCTTC. Translation gives CASSPSGVGGYNEQFF.

This clone was seen only a few times. The CDR3 spells CASSIGTAETQYF. The CDR3, as DNA: TGTGCCAGTAGTATAGGCACCGCGGAGACCCAGTACTTC. The rearrangement links TRBV19 to TRBJ2-5; D not resolved. V shed 1 base and J shed 5 bases, with 8 bases lying between them. CDR1 is LNHDA, CDR2 SQIVND, per germline (reference sequence). The CDR3 has 13 amino acids.

The J gene is TRBJ2-1, the V gene TRBV7-2; D possibly corresponds to TRBD2 (6 bases). The CDR3 runs 14 residues. Looked up from germline, CDR1 is SGHTA and CDR2 is FQGNSA. V lost 0 bases, J lost 9 bases, and 12 bases lay in between. CDR3 region: CASSLAAGFSEQFF. CDR3 DNA: TGTGCCAGCAGCTTAGCCGCGGGGTTTAGTGAGCAGTTCTTC. The whole variable domain, remainder taken from reference TRBV7-2 and TRBJ2-1, is GAGVSQSPSNKVTEKGKDVELRCDPISGHTALYWYRQSLGQGLEFLIYFQGNSAPDKSGLPSDRFSAERTGGSVSTLTIQRTQQEDSAVYLCASSLAAGFSEQFFGPGTRLTVL.

The chain employs TRBV27 and TRBJ2-7; D might be TRBD2 (6 bases). In germline, CDR1 is MNHEY, CDR2 SMNVEV (reference sequence). V was trimmed by 6 bases and J by 7 bases, leaving 19 bases between them. The CDR3 covers 14 residues. CDR3 in amino acids: CASRLGTLFGEQYF. The CDR3 nucleotides read TGTGCCAGCAGGCTCGGGACTCTCTTTGGGGAGCAGTACTTC.

This chain connects TRBV20-1 to TRBJ2-7, with D possibly TRBD1 on 6 matching bases. Trimming pared 7 bases from V and 3 bases from J, leaving 10 bases between. The CDR3 consists of 11 residues. Germline assignment: CDR1 DFQATT and CDR2 SNEGSKA (reference sequence). CDR3 region: CSGQESYEQYF. The CDR3 region has the DNA TGCAGTGGACAGGAGAGCTACGAGCAGTACTTC.

This sequence joins TRBV5-4 and TRBJ1-2; 7 bases align to TRBD1. The V and J ends lost 6 bases and 5 bases, in that order; junction bases with no gene match: 7. The germline CDR1 and CDR2 sequences are SGHNT and YYREEE (reference sequence). The CDR3 length is 13 residues. Here the CDR3 reads CASTLKQGYGYTF. In DNA, the CDR3 is TGTGCCAGCACCCTTAAACAGGGGTATGGCTACACCTTC.

The genes are TRBV7-9 and TRBJ2-5, with 11 bases identical to TRBD1. The CDR3 is 17 residues long. Trimming removed 4 bases from V and 4 bases from J; junction bases left unmatched: 11. The germline CDR1 and CDR2 sequences are SEHNR and FQNEAQ (reference sequence). The CDR3 is CASSSSKGTGGRETQYF. CDR3 DNA: TGTGCCAGCAGCTCATCTAAAGGGACAGGGGGTCGAGAGACCCAGTACTTC.

V gene TRBV4-1 combines with J gene TRBJ1-4, with 8 bases aligning to TRBD1. Germline assignment: CDR1 MGHRA and CDR2 YSYEKL. CDR3 length equals 17 residues. Trimming at V came to 1 base and at J to 7 bases, leaving 11 bases not matched to a gene. CDR3 coding DNA: TGCGCCAGCAGCCAAGTCTACCAGGGGGCACTAACTGAAAAACTGTTTTTT. Translating gives CASSQVYQGALTEKLFF.

The chain couples TRBV27 to TRBJ1-1, with a weak D call TRBD1 (5 bases). V dropped 5 bases and J dropped 4 bases, with 14 bases sitting between them. CDR1 is MNHEY and CDR2 is SMNVEV in the germline V gene (reference sequence). The CDR3 is 14 amino acids. CDR3 in amino acids: CASSKSYRGTEAFF. Here the CDR3 DNA reads TGTGCCAGCAGTAAGAGTTATAGGGGCACTGAAGCTTTCTTT.

This clone was detected only once. V usage is TRBV5-1 and J usage is TRBJ1-5; no clear D. The CDR3 covers 14 residues. Germline V lookup: CDR1 SGHRS, CDR2 YFSETQ. V lost 0 bases to trimming and J lost 2 bases, with 6 bases between them. The CDR3 DNA reads as TGCGCCAGCAGCTTGGATCAGGGCAATCAGCCCCAGCATTTT. This encodes CASSLDQGNQPQHF. The whole variable domain, remainder taken from reference TRBV5-1 and TRBJ1-5, is KAGVTQTPRYLIKTRGQQVTLSCSPISGHRSVSWYQQTPGQGLQFLFEYFSETQRNKGNFPGRFSGRQFSNSRSEMNVSTLELGDSALYLCASSLDQGNQPQHFGDGTRLSIL.

This chain connects TRBV5-8 to TRBJ2-3; TRBD1 matches 9 bases. Trimming took 3 bases from V and 3 from J; bases not matched to a gene: 5. CDR1 and CDR2 (germline): SGHTS, YDEGEE. There are 15 residues in the CDR3. The CDR3 region is CASSYGQGTTDTQYF. CDR3 coding DNA: TGTGCCAGCAGCTATGGACAGGGGACGACAGATACGCAGTATTTT. The whole variable domain, remainder taken from reference TRBV5-8 and TRBJ2-3, is EAGVTQSPTHLIKTRGQQATLRCSPISGHTSVYWYQQALGLGLQFLLWYDEGEERNRGNFPPRFSGRQFPNYSSELNVNALELEDSALYLCASSYGQGTTDTQYFGPGTRLTVL.

The J gene is TRBJ2-1, the V gene TRBV11-3; 7 bases align to TRBD2. V shed 0 bases, J shed 5 bases, and the junction held 4 bases outside the gene matches. The CDR3 extends over 15 amino acids. Germline lookup yields CDR1 SGHNT and CDR2 YENEEA. The CDR3 DNA reads as TGTGCCAGCAGCTTAGATAGCGGGCCAGACAATGAGCAGTTCTTC. Its translation: CASSLDSGPDNEQFF.

The V and J genes are TRBV5-1 and TRBJ2-1, with 8 bases that match TRBD1. The CDR3 runs to 14 residues. J gave up 9 bases and V 4 bases, and 9 bases lay outside the gene matches. Germline CDR1 reads SGHRS; CDR2 reads YFSETQ. CDR3 protein: CASSRETGAGEQFF. CDR3 bases: TGCGCCAGCAGCAGGGAGACAGGGGCGGGTGAGCAGTTCTTC.

V gene TRBV28 combines with J gene TRBJ1-5; D not resolved. Germline assignment: CDR1 MDHEN and CDR2 SYDVKM. The CDR3 has 16 amino acids. V dropped 6 bases and J dropped 6 bases, with 21 bases sitting between them. In nucleotides, the CDR3 is TGTGCCAGCAGAGAACGGGGAAAAGGGTCGACTCAGCCCCAGCATTTT. Amino acid sequence: CASRERGKGSTQPQHF.

V gene TRBV5-4 combines with J gene TRBJ1-1, with a weak D call TRBD1 (5 bases). The CDR3 runs 15 residues. CDR1 and CDR2 from the germline V gene are SGHNT and YYREEE (reference sequence). V was clipped by 0 bases and J by 4 bases, with 13 bases between them. Written as DNA, the CDR3 is TGTGCCAGCAGCTTGGATTGGGGCAGGGCCACTGAAGCTTTCTTT. This codes for CASSLDWGRATEAFF.

The CDR3 sequence is CASSQGLNSNQPQHF. CDR3 coding DNA: TGTGCCAGCAGCCAGGGACTTAATAGCAATCAGCCCCAGCATTTT. The chain couples TRBV5-8 to TRBJ1-5; tentative D call: TRBD1 (5 bases). The CDR3 consists of 15 residues. Trimming pared 4 bases from V and 0 bases from J, leaving 11 bases between. Germline CDR1 is SGHTS and CDR2 is YDEGEE.

This chain links TRBV7-2 with TRBJ2-5; 10 nucleotides agree with TRBD2. The germline V gene has CDR1 SGHTA and CDR2 FQGNSA. The CDR3 sequence is 15 residues long. Trimming cost V 5 bases and J 5 bases; bases outside gene matches: 8. CDR3 in DNA: TGTGCCAGCAGCCAAAGCGGGGGGGCCGCGGAGACCCAGTACTTC. This encodes CASSQSGGAAETQYF.

The sample holds a few counts of this clone. The chain recombines TRBV19 with TRBJ1-3; D is uncertain. The CDR3 is 18 amino acids. Trimming shortened V by 0 bases and J by 0 bases, and 15 bases separated the two germline ends. Germline V gives CDR1 LNHDA, CDR2 SQIVND (reference sequence). CDR3 coding DNA: TGTGCCAGTAGTATAGATCCTGGAGGACGGAGCTCTGGAAACACCATATATTTT. Translating gives CASSIDPGGRSSGNTIYF.

This clone was picked up a small number of times. V gene TRBV19 combines with J gene TRBJ2-6; perhaps TRBD1 as D (7 bases). Trimming stripped 7 bases from V and 2 bases from J, with 12 bases between. The germline V gene encodes CDR1 LNHDA and CDR2 SQIVND (reference sequence). The CDR3 runs 15 residues. This CDR3 is CASTSGGTGANVLTF. CDR3 coding DNA: TGTGCCAGTACGTCAGGGGGGACTGGGGCCAACGTCCTGACTTTC.

J is TRBJ2-3 and V is TRBV7-9; TRBD2 aligns across 14 bases. V shed 5 bases and J 6 bases; nucleotides not matched to a gene: 7. The CDR3 is 16 amino acids. Germline assignment: CDR1 SEHNR and CDR2 FQNEAQ (reference sequence). The CDR3 bases are TGTGCCAGCAGCCCAGGACTAGCGGGGGGCGGGGATACGCAGTATTTT. Its protein product is CASSPGLAGGGDTQYF.

V gene TRBV18 combines with J gene TRBJ1-1; D might be TRBD1 (5 bases). Germline V CDR1 and CDR2: KGHSH, LQKENI. Trimming took off 6 bases at V and 8 bases at J, with 16 bases between the two ends. The CDR3 runs 13 residues. The DNA of the CDR3 is TGTGCCAGCTCGCAATACCCAGACAGCGAAGCTTTCTTT. Its translation is CASSQYPDSEAFF.

This sequence joins TRBV5-1 and TRBJ2-5; TRBD2 matches at 7 bases. CDR3 length: 14 amino acids. The V and J ends lost 6 bases and 2 bases, in that order; junction bases with no gene match: 7. From germline, CDR1 is SGHRS and CDR2 YFSETQ. CDR3 nucleotide sequence: TGCGCCAGCACCCCAACTAGCGTTCAAGAGACCCAGTACTTC. It yields the protein CASTPTSVQETQYF.

The chain employs TRBV6-5 and TRBJ2-2; tentative D call: TRBD1 (6 bases). The germline V gene has CDR1 MNHEY and CDR2 SVGAGI. The V end lost 0 bases, the J end lost 7 bases, and 9 bases lay between the germline ends. The CDR3 runs to 14 residues. The CDR3 here is CASSYSRGIGELFF. CDR3 DNA: TGTGCCAGCAGTTACTCAAGGGGGATCGGGGAGCTGTTTTTT.

V usage is TRBV5-4 and J usage is TRBJ2-3; TRBD2 agrees at 7 bases. The trim removed 4 bases at V and 0 bases at J, leaving 14 bases unmatched. Germline assignment: CDR1 SGHNT and CDR2 YYREEE (reference sequence). This CDR3 is built from 18 residues. CDR3 amino acids: CASSIPGTNHFSTDTQYF. The CDR3 DNA reads TGTGCCAGCAGCATACCCGGGACTAACCACTTTAGCACAGATACGCAGTATTTT.

This chain joins TRBV4-3 and TRBJ2-1; D possibly corresponds to TRBD2 (5 bases). Trimming left V 0 bases short and J 5 bases short, with 8 bases between. CDR3 length: 14 residues. CDR1 LGHNA and CDR2 YSLEER come from the germline V gene. CDR3 bases: TGCGCCAGCAGCCAAGACCCCGGGGACAATGAGCAGTTCTTC. This translates into CASSQDPGDNEQFF.

The chain has TRBV18 and TRBJ2-7, with 7 positions matching TRBD1. V lost 4 bases to trimming and J lost 0 bases; unmatched junction nucleotides: 6. This CDR3 comprises 15 residues. CDR1 is KGHSH, CDR2 LQKENI, per germline. For the CDR3, the DNA is TGTGCCAGCTCACAACAGACAGGGAGCTCCTACGAGCAGTACTTC. Its translation: CASSQQTGSSYEQYF.

The DNA of the CDR3 is TGTGCCAGTAGTCAGGTCGATACGCAGTATTTT. It codes for CASSQVDTQYF. The V gene is TRBV19, the J gene TRBJ2-3; D gene ambiguous. The germline V gene has CDR1 LNHDA and CDR2 SQIVND (reference sequence). Trimming pared 5 bases from V and 6 bases from J, leaving 6 bases between. The CDR3 consists of 11 residues.

This clone was counted only a few times. DNA for the CDR3: TGTGCCAGCAGTTTAGTAGCGGGAGGGAACACCGGGGAGCTGTTTTTT. Amino acids: CASSLVAGGNTGELFF. The chain has TRBV28 and TRBJ2-2; 10 nucleotides match TRBD2. V shed 2 bases, J shed 1 base, and the junction held 1 base outside the gene matches. In germline, CDR1 is MDHEN, CDR2 SYDVKM. CDR3 size: 16 residues.

The V call is TRBV2, the J call TRBJ1-5; the D gene is possibly TRBD1 (6 bases). In germline, CDR1 is SNHLY, CDR2 FYNNEI. CDR3 length: 15 amino acids. V lost 6 bases and J 2 bases, leaving 14 bases between the germline ends. The CDR3 reads CASSGQLGGNQPQHF. The CDR3 DNA sequence: TGTGCCAGCAGCGGACAGTTAGGGGGCAATCAGCCCCAGCATTTT.

There are many counts of this clone. This rearrangement joins TRBV2 to TRBJ1-2; possible D gene TRBD1, 5 bases. Germline CDR1 reads SNHLY; CDR2 reads FYNNEI. The germline V and J ends were trimmed by 6 bases and 4 bases, with 12 bases remaining between them. The CDR3 extends over 13 amino acids. The CDR3 region is CASRADSTYGYTF. The CDR3 DNA follows: TGTGCCAGCAGAGCTGACAGTACCTATGGCTACACCTTC. Together with reference TRBV2 and TRBJ1-2, the CDR3 gives the full variable domain: EPEVTQTPSHQVTQMGQEVILRCVPISNHLYFYWYRQILGQKVEFLVSFYNNEISEKSEIFDDQFSVERPDGSNFTLKIRSTKLEDSAMYFCASRADSTYGYTFGSGTRLTVV.